These 28 T cell receptor beta chains were all obtained from the same sample, sequenced in a study of identical twins. From the 5' RACE reads, TCRdb called clonotypes with MiXCR, one entry per CDR3 protein. The repertoire consists of 1.5 million to 2 million distinct CDR3 sequences, with more than 30% occurring once and the leading ten covering about 0.3%. The source material was cord blood. These receptors came from a newborn girl in good health.

This clonotype occurred a few times. J is TRBJ2-5 and V is TRBV28; 7 positions agree with TRBD2. The CDR3 length is 16 residues. The V and J ends lost 3 bases and 0 bases, in that order; junction bases with no gene match: 7. Germline-derived CDR1 and CDR2 are MDHEN and SYDVKM. This CDR3 is CASSFRTSGDQETQYF. In DNA, the CDR3 is TGTGCCAGCAGTTTCCGGACTAGTGGGGACCAAGAGACCCAGTACTTC.

The chain joins TRBV2 to TRBJ2-1; 7 bases match TRBD1. V lost 4 bases and J lost 8; bases outside the gene matches: 11. This CDR3 contains 15 residues. The germline V gene encodes CDR1 SNHLY and CDR2 FYNNEI. The CDR3 protein is CASSGALTGSHEQFF. DNA for the CDR3: TGTGCCAGCAGTGGGGCCCTGACAGGGAGCCATGAGCAGTTCTTC.

This clonotype was counted a few times. The CDR3 bases are TGTGCCAGCCGCCAGGGCATAATATACACCGGGGAGCTGTTTTTT. Residues: CASRQGIIYTGELFF. The V gene is TRBV6-1, the J gene TRBJ2-2; a weak D match, TRBD1 (5 bases). CDR1 and CDR2 (germline): MNHNS, SASEGT. This CDR3 has 15 residues. Trimming cost V 8 bases and J 3 bases, with 16 bases left between them.

V gene TRBV5-1 combines with J gene TRBJ1-4; the D is unclear. The CDR3 spans 16 residues. Germline V gene data show CDR1 as SGHRS and CDR2 as YFSETQ. The V end lost 0 bases, the J end lost 8 bases, and 17 bases lay between the germline ends. The CDR3, as DNA: TGCGCCAGCAGCTTGGGAGTCGGCAAATCGAGAGAAAAACTGTTTTTT. It is translated as CASSLGVGKSREKLFF.

The chain couples TRBV20-1 to TRBJ2-3, with TRBD2 matching 15 bases. The CDR3 loop spans 17 amino acids. After removal of 3 bases from V and 1 base from J, the junction contained 5 bases not matched to a gene. The germline CDR1 and CDR2 sequences are DFQATT and SNEGSKA (reference sequence). The CDR3 region has the DNA TGCAGTGCTAGGGGACTAGCGGGAGGATCGGGCACAGATACGCAGTATTTT. It yields the protein CSARGLAGGSGTDTQYF.

The chain recombines TRBV20-1 with TRBJ2-1, with D maybe TRBD2 (5 bases). The V gene's germline CDR1 is DFQATT and CDR2 SNEGSKA (reference sequence). CDR3 length equals 16 residues. V shed 6 bases and J shed 0 bases, with 18 bases lying between them. CDR3 protein: CSAPDFSKSSYNEQFF. The CDR3 coding sequence is TGCAGTGCCCCGGACTTCTCCAAGAGCTCCTACAATGAGCAGTTCTTC.

This clonotype was counted a few times. The chain couples TRBV10-3 to TRBJ1-5, with D possibly TRBD1 on 5 matching bases. V dropped 4 bases and J dropped 4 bases, with 11 bases sitting between them. CDR1 and CDR2 (germline): ENHRY, SYGVKD. This CDR3 has 14 amino acids. CDR3 loop: CAISGKGPNQPQHF. The DNA for the CDR3 is TGTGCCATCAGTGGTAAGGGACCAAATCAGCCCCAGCATTTT.

On this clonotype itself: One end of the junction fails to match germline, which may point to a read error. The genes are TRBV5-8 and TRBJ2-7, with D perhaps given as TRBD1 or TRBD2 (6 bases each). The last part of the DNA fits TRBJ2-5 better; the J call may be wrong. This CDR3 is 14 amino acids long. The germline V gene encodes CDR1 SGHTS and CDR2 YDEGEE. The CDR3 bases are TGTGCCAGCACCTTGTTGGGGGGCGGTGAGACCCAGTACTTC. It translates to CASTLLGGGETQYF.

The CDR3 DNA reads TGTGCCAGCAGTGGACATTACGAGCAGTTCTTC. Protein sequence: CASSGHYEQFF. V gene TRBV25-1 combines with J gene TRBJ2-1; D not certain. The germline V gene has CDR1 MGHDK and CDR2 SYGVNS. The CDR3 loop spans 11 amino acids. The V and J ends lost 4 bases and 10 bases respectively, with 8 bases between them.

This clonotype has ten or more counts. The rearrangement links TRBV14 to TRBJ2-7; 7 bases fit TRBD1. Germline V CDR1 and CDR2: SGHDN, FVKESK. J gave up 1 base and V 1 base, and 4 bases lay outside the gene matches. This CDR3 has 15 residues. CDR3 protein: CASSQVGTASYEQYF. The CDR3 DNA is TGTGCCAGCAGCCAAGTCGGGACAGCTTCCTACGAGCAGTACTTC.

This clonotype turned up a few times. J is TRBJ1-4 and V is TRBV6-5; 8 nucleotides match TRBD1. The CDR3 runs 13 residues. The V and J ends lost 6 bases and 8 bases, in that order; junction bases with no gene match: 5. Germline lookup yields CDR1 MNHEY and CDR2 SVGAGI. CDR3 loop: CASRAGTGEKLFF. In nucleotides, the CDR3 is TGTGCCAGCAGAGCCGGGACAGGCGAAAAACTGTTTTTT.

The V gene is TRBV10-3, the J gene TRBJ2-7; TRBD2 matches at 9 bases. Germline V CDR1 and CDR2: ENHRY, SYGVKD. The trim removed 7 bases at V and 2 bases at J, leaving 3 bases unmatched. CDR3 length: 13 amino acids. CDR3 protein: CAIKAGGPYEQYF. In nucleotides, the CDR3 is TGTGCCATCAAAGCGGGAGGCCCCTACGAGCAGTACTTC.

This clonotype was detected only a few times. This chain joins TRBV20-1 and TRBJ2-7, with 7 bases matching TRBD2. CDR1 and CDR2 (germline): DFQATT, SNEGSKA (reference sequence). The CDR3 runs 15 residues. The ends lost 6 bases at V and 2 bases at J; junction bases unmatched: 13. CDR3 DNA sequence: TGCAGTGCCACCCGTCTAGCGGCCACAACCTACGAGCAGTACTTC. Translation: CSATRLAATTYEQYF.

Regarding this clonotype: This could be a read error, since a much larger clone is one nucleotide away. The chain is built from TRBV10-3 and TRBJ2-3, with D tentatively TRBD2 (5 bases). The length of the CDR3 is 15 residues. The V gene's germline CDR1 is ENHRY and CDR2 SYGVKD. V gave up 8 bases and J gave up 1 base, with 16 bases separating them. CDR3 bases: TGTGCCATCGGCCTAAAATCGGAGGGCACAGATACGCAGTATTTT. It is translated as CAIGLKSEGTDTQYF.

A remark on this clonotype: Possible read error: a much larger clone is one base away. J is TRBJ1-2 and V is TRBV5-1; D remains unclear. The CDR3 sequence is 13 residues long. CDR1 SGHRS and CDR2 YFSETQ come from the germline V gene. The CDR3 DNA sequence: TGCGCCAGCAGCCTACAGCGTAACTATGGCTGCACCTTC. Translation gives CASSLQRNYGCTF.

V usage is TRBV11-3 and J usage is TRBJ2-1; no reliable D call. The CDR3 loop spans 11 amino acids. Per the germline V gene, CDR1 is SGHNT and CDR2 is YENEEA. V dropped 6 bases and J dropped 5 bases, with 5 bases sitting between them. DNA for the CDR3: TGTGCCAGCAGTAAGGACAATGAGCAGTTCTTC. This sequence encodes CASSKDNEQFF.

The CDR3 nucleotides read TGTGCCAGCAGTCCACGGACAGGGGCTGGAAACACCATATATTTT. Translation: CASSPRTGAGNTIYF. The chain recombines TRBV25-1 with TRBJ1-3; 9 nucleotides align to TRBD1. The CDR3 is made up of 15 amino acids. With 5 bases clipped from V and 2 bases from J, the junction kept 4 bases outside the gene matches. CDR1 and CDR2 (germline): MGHDK, SYGVNS.

Only a few counts were recorded for this clonotype. This CDR3 is CSATGLDNEQFF. CDR3 DNA sequence: TGCAGCGCCACCGGACTTGACAATGAGCAGTTCTTC. V gene TRBV29-1 combines with J gene TRBJ2-1; D is perhaps TRBD2 (5 bases). The CDR3 has 12 residues. Trimming shortened V by 7 bases and J by 5 bases, and 12 bases separated the two germline ends. CDR1 is SQVTM and CDR2 is ANQGSEA in the germline V gene.

The V gene is TRBV13, the J gene TRBJ1-5; no definite D call. Germline CDR1 PRHDT, CDR2 FYEKMQ (reference sequence). Trimming removed 8 bases at V and 3 bases at J, with 11 bases between. This CDR3 is built from 13 residues. CDR3 sequence: CASGRDPNQPQHF. DNA of the CDR3: TGTGCCAGCGGCCGAGACCCCAATCAGCCCCAGCATTTT.

DNA of the CDR3: TGCGCCAGCAGCACCCAAACAGGGTCCTACGAGCAGTACTTC. This encodes CASSTQTGSYEQYF. The rearrangement uses TRBV5-1 and TRBJ2-7; tentative D call: TRBD1 (6 bases). The germline gives CDR1 SGHRS, CDR2 YFSETQ. The CDR3 spans 14 residues. The V end lost 4 bases, the J end lost 1 base, and 12 bases lay between the germline ends.

The V gene is TRBV20-1, the J gene TRBJ2-1; D may be TRBD2 (6 bases). CDR3 length: 11 residues. CDR1 is DFQATT and CDR2 is SNEGSKA in the germline V gene (reference sequence). The CDR3 here is CRTHGGKEQFF. The CDR3 region has the DNA TGCAGGACCCATGGCGGGAAGGAGCAGTTCTTC.

Notes on this clonotype: At one end the junction does not follow the germline gene, possibly because of a read error. This sequence joins TRBV5-1 and TRBJ2-7, with TRBD2 matching over 8 bases. This CDR3 comprises 18 residues. Germline-derived CDR1 and CDR2 are SGHRS and YFSETQ. Here the CDR3 reads CASSLGCSSGADSYEQYF. The CDR3 coding sequence is TGTGCCAGCAGCCTTGGATGTAGTAGCGGGGCCGACTCCTACGAGCAGTACTTC.

This clonotype showed up just a few times. The gene calls are TRBV29-1 and TRBJ1-2; D uncertain. The germline V gene has CDR1 SQVTM and CDR2 ANQGSEA. CDR3 length equals 11 residues. Trimming took off 0 bases at V and 13 bases at J, with 12 bases between the two ends. Here the CDR3 reads CSVEEGLYPTF. The CDR3, as DNA: TGCAGCGTTGAAGAGGGCCTTTACCCCACCTTC.

Points on this clonotype: One junction end disagrees with the germline gene, perhaps due to a read error. V and J are TRBV20-1 and TRBJ1-4; 11 bases are a match to TRBD1. The CDR3 length is 15 residues. Germline CDR1 DFQATT, CDR2 SNEGSKA (reference sequence). The CDR3 loop reads CGARDLDRGLEKLFF. The CDR3 DNA is TGCGGTGCTAGAGATCTGGACAGGGGGCTTGAAAAACTGTTTTTT.

V usage is TRBV5-1 and J usage is TRBJ2-1, with D possibly TRBD2 on 6 matching bases. The DNA end lines up better with TRBJ2-7; the J call may be wrong. CDR1 is SGHRS, CDR2 YFSETQ, per germline. The length of the CDR3 is 18 residues. DNA of the CDR3: TGCGCCAGCAGCTTGGCTACGGCGGGCCGGGACTCCTACAATGAGCAGTACTTC. It codes for CASSLATAGRDSYNEQYF.

The chain joins TRBV7-2 to TRBJ2-7; D remains unclear. The last part of the DNA fits TRBJ2-4 better; the J call may be wrong. Germline CDR1 is SGHTA and CDR2 is FQGNSA. This CDR3 spans 14 amino acids. The CDR3 bases are TGTGCCAGCAGCTTGACCTTAGTCAAAAACATTCAGTACTTC. Encoded protein: CASSLTLVKNIQYF.

This clonotype showed up just a few times. The chain uses TRBV21-1 and TRBJ2-1; TRBD1, as called in the table, went unchecked against the DNA. TRBV21-1 is classified as a pseudogene. The CDR3 length is 15 residues. In nucleotides, the CDR3 is TGTGCCAGCAGCAAAGCCCAGGGGGAAAACAATGAGCAGTTCTTC. It specifies CASSKAQGENNEQFF.

This clonotype occurred a few times. The chain recombines TRBV20-1 with TRBJ2-1; 7 positions match TRBD1. The junction had 8 bases not matched to a gene; V was cut back by 4 bases and J by 2 bases. The CDR3 totals 15 residues. Germline V gives CDR1 DFQATT, CDR2 SNEGSKA (reference sequence). This CDR3 is CSATTGKATYNEQFF. The CDR3 DNA is TGCAGTGCTACGACAGGGAAAGCAACCTACAATGAGCAGTTCTTC.